A selection of T cell receptor beta chains follows, all from one sample in a study of T cells in localized non-small cell lung cancer. The method was immunoSEQ multiplex PCR; TCRdb's version includes in-frame clones alone and lacks a portion of them. The sample records approximately 35,000 clones, about 90% being singletons. The sample consisted of peripheral blood, taken before any cancer treatment. The receptors stem from a female donor aged 60 or older with stage I lung adenocarcinoma. CDR3s include the opening cysteine and the closing phenylalanine or tryptophan. Each record gives: V gene, D gene, CDR3 length, J gene, CDR3 protein. D genes are given only for firm matches.

v_gene: TRBV7-2; d_gene: TRBD1; len: 13; j_gene: TRBJ2-5; CDR3aa: CASSMDRGETQYF
v_gene: TRBV6-1; d_gene: .; len: 15; j_gene: TRBJ1-2; CDR3aa: CASSEVRGGNYGYTF
v_gene: TRBV5-5; d_gene: TRBD1; len: 13; j_gene: TRBJ1-1; CDR3aa: CASSLTGVAEAFF
v_gene: TRBV6-5; d_gene: .; len: 13; j_gene: TRBJ1-2; CDR3aa: CASSYDRTYGYTF
v_gene: TRBV7-2; d_gene: TRBD1; len: 16; j_gene: TRBJ1-2; CDR3aa: CASTNRGGFANYGYTF
v_gene: TRBV5-4; d_gene: .; len: 12; j_gene: TRBJ2-3; CDR3aa: CASSLSSDTQYF
v_gene: TRBV6-5; d_gene: .; len: 12; j_gene: TRBJ2-7; CDR3aa: CASSPLHYEQYF
v_gene: TRBV7-9; d_gene: .; len: 13; j_gene: TRBJ1-6; CDR3aa: CASSPEGPWALHF
v_gene: TRBV4-1; d_gene: TRBD2; len: 19; j_gene: TRBJ2-3; CDR3aa: CASSQGILGLAGSTDTQYF
v_gene: TRBV6-1; d_gene: .; len: 11; j_gene: TRBJ2-4; CDR3aa: CASFGVGIQYF
v_gene: TRBV27; d_gene: TRBD2; len: 14; j_gene: TRBJ2-5; CDR3aa: CASRGLAGQETQYF
v_gene: TRBV18; d_gene: .; len: 17; j_gene: TRBJ1-6; CDR3aa: CASSPSGGVMNNSPLHF
v_gene: TRBV7-9; d_gene: .; len: 16; j_gene: TRBJ2-7; CDR3aa: CASSSQSRDGTYEQYF
v_gene: TRBV14; d_gene: .; len: 17; j_gene: TRBJ2-3; CDR3aa: CASSQELPGRVTDTQYF
v_gene: TRBV5-4; d_gene: TRBD2; len: 17; j_gene: TRBJ2-6; CDR3aa: CASSSPGAGTGANVLTF
v_gene: TRBV18; d_gene: .; len: 15; j_gene: TRBJ1-5; CDR3aa: CASSPSGDSNQPQHF
v_gene: TRBV7-2; d_gene: .; len: 14; j_gene: TRBJ1-4; CDR3aa: CASSREATNEKLFF
v_gene: TRBV6-1; d_gene: .; len: 16; j_gene: TRBJ1-2; CDR3aa: CASSEVLADPIYGYTF
v_gene: TRBV5-1; d_gene: TRBD1; len: 15; j_gene: TRBJ2-3; CDR3aa: CASSEGQGPPDTQYF
v_gene: TRBV9; d_gene: .; len: 13; j_gene: TRBJ1-1; CDR3aa: CASSVEPNTEAFF
v_gene: TRBV29-1; d_gene: .; len: 14; j_gene: TRBJ2-5; CDR3aa: CSAEGIIDQETQYF
v_gene: TRBV4-1; d_gene: .; len: 15; j_gene: TRBJ2-7; CDR3aa: CASSQERRGTYEQYF
v_gene: TRBV5-4; d_gene: .; len: 14; j_gene: TRBJ1-1; CDR3aa: CASRPRALNTEAFF
v_gene: TRBV9; d_gene: .; len: 16; j_gene: TRBJ2-3; CDR3aa: CASSVGASVGTDTQYF
v_gene: TRBV7-3; d_gene: .; len: 14; j_gene: TRBJ2-3; CDR3aa: CASSPGGGTDTQYF
v_gene: TRBV6-1; d_gene: .; len: 14; j_gene: TRBJ1-1; CDR3aa: CASSERGGLAEAFF
v_gene: TRBV4-3; d_gene: TRBD2; len: 16; j_gene: TRBJ2-1; CDR3aa: CASSHSRTSGYNEQFF
v_gene: TRBV6-5; d_gene: .; len: 14; j_gene: TRBJ2-1; CDR3aa: CASSYSSGYNEQFF
v_gene: TRBV7-2; d_gene: .; len: 15; j_gene: TRBJ1-6; CDR3aa: CASSPVGGVGSPLHF
v_gene: TRBV5-4; d_gene: TRBD2; len: 15; j_gene: TRBJ2-1; CDR3aa: CASSLTSGAYNEQFF
v_gene: TRBV5-6; d_gene: .; len: 16; j_gene: TRBJ2-2; CDR3aa: CASSLLRGLRTGELFF
v_gene: TRBV6-4; d_gene: .; len: 14; j_gene: TRBJ2-3; CDR3aa: CASSERGAADTQYF
v_gene: TRBV25-1; d_gene: .; len: 13; j_gene: TRBJ1-2; CDR3aa: CASSEYGPYGYTF
v_gene: TRBV12-2; d_gene: .; len: 13; j_gene: TRBJ2-5; CDR3aa: CASRLVGRETQYF
v_gene: TRBV6-5; d_gene: TRBD1; len: 15; j_gene: TRBJ1-4; CDR3aa: CASSYLGQGGEKLFF
v_gene: TRBV7-2; d_gene: TRBD2; len: 19; j_gene: TRBJ2-2; CDR3aa: CASSLVLSASGGRAGELFF
v_gene: TRBV6-6; d_gene: .; len: 13; j_gene: TRBJ1-2; CDR3aa: CASSQDSNYGYTF
v_gene: TRBV5-1; d_gene: .; len: 15; j_gene: TRBJ2-7; CDR3aa: CASSLARGVRYEQYF
v_gene: TRBV7-6; d_gene: .; len: 18; j_gene: TRBJ2-5; CDR3aa: CASSLEGTGPNSQETQYF
v_gene: TRBV28; d_gene: .; len: 14; j_gene: TRBJ1-2; CDR3aa: CASSSQGRYYGYTF
v_gene: TRBV10-3; d_gene: TRBD2; len: 15; j_gene: TRBJ2-1; CDR3aa: CAISESGGVDNEQFF
v_gene: TRBV6-6; d_gene: .; len: 13; j_gene: TRBJ1-1; CDR3aa: CASSSGMNTEAFF
v_gene: TRBV6-5; d_gene: TRBD1; len: 14; j_gene: TRBJ1-1; CDR3aa: CASSAGTGNTEAFF
v_gene: TRBV5-1; d_gene: .; len: 13; j_gene: TRBJ1-6; CDR3aa: CASSLNWGSPLHF
v_gene: TRBV5-1; d_gene: TRBD1; len: 13; j_gene: TRBJ2-7; CDR3aa: CASSTGQGGEQYF
v_gene: TRBV4-1; d_gene: .; len: 18; j_gene: TRBJ1-3; CDR3aa: CASSQIIVGGESGNTIYF
v_gene: TRBV7-6; d_gene: .; len: 12; j_gene: TRBJ1-2; CDR3aa: CASSGGADGYTF
v_gene: TRBV19; d_gene: TRBD1; len: 15; j_gene: TRBJ1-1; CDR3aa: CASSLSAGGNTEAFF
v_gene: TRBV5-1; d_gene: .; len: 15; j_gene: TRBJ1-4; CDR3aa: CASSLDPGGSEKLFF
v_gene: TRBV5-6; d_gene: .; len: 15; j_gene: TRBJ1-5; CDR3aa: CASSLVRRPDQPQHF
v_gene: TRBV7-9; d_gene: .; len: 16; j_gene: TRBJ2-3; CDR3aa: CASSLGINRETDTQYF
v_gene: TRBV5-4; d_gene: .; len: 13; j_gene: TRBJ1-1; CDR3aa: CASSFKTNTEAFF
v_gene: TRBV10-1; d_gene: .; len: 17; j_gene: TRBJ2-1; CDR3aa: CASSETNGEQVINEQFF
v_gene: TRBV28; d_gene: .; len: 14; j_gene: TRBJ1-2; CDR3aa: CASSPYREDYGYTF
v_gene: TRBV2; d_gene: .; len: 14; j_gene: TRBJ2-7; CDR3aa: CASRAGTSSYEQYF
v_gene: TRBV5-1; d_gene: TRBD1; len: 16; j_gene: TRBJ1-4; CDR3aa: CASSPTTGGAYEKLFF